What follows are 11 T cell receptor beta chains derived from one specimen sequenced in a study of blood T cell repertoires in COVID-19. Some clones are missing from TCRdb's copy, which holds only in-frame ones; the method was immunoSEQ multiplex PCR. The table lists about 140,000 clones, over 60% of them singletons. The sequenced material came from peripheral blood. The receptors were gathered from a man older than 75 with acute or convalescent COVID-19.

The chain uses TRBV7-2 and TRBJ2-7; TRBD1 is a possible D gene (5 bases). Germline assignment: CDR1 SGHTA and CDR2 FQGNSA. There are 14 residues in the CDR3. With 5 bases removed from V and 2 bases from J, the gap between germline ends came to 13 bases. CDR3 in DNA: TGTGCCAGCAGCCCCAGGGTTGGCCCCTACGAGCAGTACTTC. Translating it yields CASSPRVGPYEQYF.

The chain has TRBV19 and TRBJ1-4; 7 nucleotides line up with TRBD1. The J segment lost 4 bases and the V segment lost 6 bases, leaving 17 bases of the junction unmatched. CDR3 length: 18 residues. CDR1 and CDR2 (germline): LNHDA, SQIVND (reference sequence). In DNA form, the CDR3 reads TGTGCCAGTAGCACTTTTACCGGGACAGATAACGGTAATGAAAAACTGTTTTTT. Translation gives CASSTFTGTDNGNEKLFF.

The chain couples TRBV7-9 to TRBJ1-4, with D perhaps matching TRBD1 (5 bases). V lost 5 bases, J lost 4 bases, and 11 bases lay in between. From germline, CDR1 is SEHNR and CDR2 FQNEAQ (reference sequence). The CDR3 loop spans 14 amino acids. CDR3 in DNA: TGTGCCAGCAGCCAGGGTCACGGTAATGAAAAACTGTTTTTT. This gives the protein CASSQGHGNEKLFF.

The chain recombines TRBV27 with TRBJ1-1; 7 bases align to TRBD1. The CDR3 sequence is 14 residues long. Germline CDR1 MNHEY, CDR2 SMNVEV (reference sequence). The V segment lost 6 bases and the J segment 3 bases; nucleotides outside the gene matches: 7. Here the CDR3 DNA reads TGTGCCAGCAGACTCCGGGACAGATACACTGAAGCTTTCTTT. It translates to CASRLRDRYTEAFF.

This clone was counted only a few times. This chain links TRBV5-4 with TRBJ1-4, with unresolved D. Germline V gene data show CDR1 as SGHNT and CDR2 as YYREEE (reference sequence). Deletions cut 4 bases from V and 0 bases from J, with 13 bases between. The CDR3 sequence is 16 residues long. The CDR3: CASSPGGEATNEKLFF. CDR3 DNA: TGTGCCAGCAGCCCTGGCGGGGAAGCAACTAATGAAAAACTGTTTTTT. The variable domain in full, with the rest retrieved from reference TRBV5-4 and TRBJ1-4, is ETGVTQSPTHLIKTRGQQVTLRCSSQSGHNTVSWYQQALGQGPQFIFQYYREEENGRGNFPPRFSGLQFPNYSSELNVNALELDDSALYLCASSPGGEATNEKLFFGSGTQLSVL.

The genes are TRBV3-1 (or the pseudogene TRBV3-2) and TRBJ2-7; 8 positions match TRBD1. V dropped 2 bases and J dropped 3; count of bases not matched to a gene: 3. This CDR3 is built from 14 residues. Germline assignment: CDR1 LGHDT and CDR2 YNNKEL (reference sequence). CDR3 nucleotide sequence: TGTGCCAGCAGCCAATTTGGGACAGGCTACGAGCAGTACTTC. It yields the protein CASSQFGTGYEQYF.

The chain joins TRBV3-1 (or the pseudogene TRBV3-2) to TRBJ1-1; 10 bases line up with TRBD1. Germline CDR1 is LGHDT and CDR2 is YNNKEL (reference sequence). V lost 4 bases, J lost 3 bases, and 8 bases stayed unmatched. This CDR3 comprises 16 residues. CDR3 amino acids: CASSPWDRGGDTEAFF. CDR3 DNA sequence: TGTGCCAGCAGCCCATGGGACAGGGGAGGGGACACTGAAGCTTTCTTT.

V gene TRBV2 combines with J gene TRBJ1-3; D is undetermined. CDR3 length: 14 amino acids. Germline CDR1 reads SNHLY; CDR2 reads FYNNEI. V gave up 3 bases and J gave up 0 bases, with 6 bases separating them. In DNA form, the CDR3 reads TGTGCCAGCAGTGACGGGTTCTCTGGAAACACCATATATTTT. Amino acids: CASSDGFSGNTIYF.

This chain connects TRBV3-1 (or the pseudogene TRBV3-2) to TRBJ1-2; 8 nucleotides align to TRBD1. Unmatched junction bases numbered 8, after V lost 7 bases and J lost 4 bases. The CDR3 loop spans 14 amino acids. Germline V gives CDR1 LGHDT, CDR2 YNNKEL (reference sequence). CDR3 coding DNA: TGTGCCAGCACCCCCGGGACAGGTTGCTATGGCTACACCTTC. Amino acids: CASTPGTGCYGYTF.

This chain uses TRBV27 with TRBJ2-2; 12 nucleotides line up with TRBD2. The CDR3 loop spans 17 amino acids. Germline values: CDR1 MNHEY, CDR2 SMNVEV (reference sequence). After removal of 7 bases from V and 4 bases from J, the junction contained 10 bases not matched to a gene. CDR3 DNA sequence: TGTGCCAGCATCCGGCTAGCGGGGGGGCTCGTCACCGGGGAGCTGTTTTTT. It codes for CASIRLAGGLVTGELFF.

This clone was observed many times. The rearrangement uses TRBV6-5 and TRBJ1-2; 9 positions match TRBD1. Unmatched junction bases numbered 2, after V lost 4 bases and J lost 8 bases. The CDR3 totals 12 residues. Germline V gives CDR1 MNHEY, CDR2 SVGAGI. The CDR3 DNA sequence: TGTGCCAGCAGTTGGACAGGGGACGGCTACACCTTC. This gives the protein CASSWTGDGYTF.